Only a few counts were recorded for the clone carrying this T cell receptor (beta chain). What it binds is unknown. Time point in this sample: newly diagnosed GD, antithyroid drugs for less than 3 months. TCR sequences were obtained from RNA taken from PBMCs. Library construction for TCR beta used iRepertoire HTBI primers and Arm-PCR of CDR3 regions. Using its own MiXCR run on the multiplex PCR reads, TCRdb lists one record per CDR3 protein. The table records hundreds of thousands of distinct CDR3 sequences, under 20% of them present only once. Germline-derived CDR1 and CDR2 are PRHDT and FYEKMQ (reference sequence). The CDR3 length is 20 residues. The V gene end was trimmed by 5 bases and the J gene end by 1 base; junction bases not matched to a gene: 15. The entry originates in a study of regulatory T cells in long-lasting Graves disease. General study points: Persistent disease showed a preference for TRBV28, TRBJ1-2 and TRBJ2-5.

This material consisted of peripheral blood mononuclear cells (PBMCs), taken at new diagnosis, from a patient treated with antithyroid drugs. V and J are TRBV13 and TRBJ2-3, with TRBD2 identical over 13 bases. This sequence was found in a female donor with Graves disease. The CDR3 DNA sequence: TGTGCCAGCAGCGCCCAGCGGACTAGCGGGAGATTTTTTGGCACAGATACGCAGTATTTT. Its protein product is CASSAQRTSGRFFGTDTQYF.